What follows is one T cell receptor (beta chain) and its context. These data belong to a study of OX40 agonist ivuxolimab in advanced cancers. As for the study in general: It was ivuxolimab, an agonistic anti-OX40 (CD134) antibody, that patients were treated with. Head and neck, renal cell, melanoma or hepatocellular carcinoma were the cancers that dose-escalation patients had.

CDR3 length: 15 residues. Trimming removed 7 bases at V and 10 bases at J, with 20 bases between. Germline CDR1 MDHEN, CDR2 SYDVKM. Method: immunoSEQ multiplex PCR; TCRdb's copy keeps in-frame clones and lacks some. The sample shows about 88,000 clones, approximately 85% of them seen only once. The source is an adult with an advanced solid tumor such as melanoma, head and neck, liver or kidney cancer. The chain is built from TRBV28 and TRBJ1-6; D is unclear. Material: CD4+ or CD8+ T cells sorted from blood, obtained in a trial of the OX40 agonist ivuxolimab. The CDR3 nucleotides are TGTGCCAGCACCAATGAACCGGGAAGCTGGTCACCCCTCCACTTT. Its translation: CASTNEPGSWSPLHF.